This T cell receptor beta chain was documented in a study of cytomegalovirus exposure and HLA in healthy donors. Study-wide findings and caveats: The study designated about 160 TCR beta chains cytomegalovirus-associated. In a later analysis, TCR association rates varied by HLA locus: DRB1 most, HLA-C fewest.

CDR3 length equals 13 residues. CDR1 and CDR2 (germline): SGHRS, YFSETQ. V was cut by 2 bases and J by 1 base, with 6 bases left in between. PCR amplification relied on 60 Vbeta primers (plus 13 Jbeta primers). TCRdb's table, derived via immunoSEQ multiplex PCR, lists solely in-frame clones and lacks some. This sample has 50,000 or so clones, with about 69% found just once. In its sample, this clone was seen many times. Its antigen remains unknown. The TCR was taken from a man aged 35-49 years in good health and CMV-seropositive. Sequencing used PBMCs. This rearrangement joins TRBV5-1 to TRBJ1-1, with D hard to call. The CDR3 DNA reads TGCGCCAGCAGCTTCGCAGGGAACACTGAAGCTTTCTTT. This encodes CASSFAGNTEAFF.